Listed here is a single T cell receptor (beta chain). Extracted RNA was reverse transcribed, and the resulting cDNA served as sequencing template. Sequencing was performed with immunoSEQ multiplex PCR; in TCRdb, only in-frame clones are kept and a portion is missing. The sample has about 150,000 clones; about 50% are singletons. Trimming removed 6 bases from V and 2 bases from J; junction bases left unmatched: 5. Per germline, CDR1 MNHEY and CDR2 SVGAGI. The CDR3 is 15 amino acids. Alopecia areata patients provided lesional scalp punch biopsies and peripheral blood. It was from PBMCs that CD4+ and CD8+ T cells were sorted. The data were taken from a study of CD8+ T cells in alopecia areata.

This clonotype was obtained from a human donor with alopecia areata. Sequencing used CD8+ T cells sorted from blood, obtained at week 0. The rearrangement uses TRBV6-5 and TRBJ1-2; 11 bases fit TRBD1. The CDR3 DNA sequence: TGTGCCAGCAGCCCCCGGGACAGGGGGAACTATGGCTACACCTTC. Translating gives CASSPRDRGNYGYTF.